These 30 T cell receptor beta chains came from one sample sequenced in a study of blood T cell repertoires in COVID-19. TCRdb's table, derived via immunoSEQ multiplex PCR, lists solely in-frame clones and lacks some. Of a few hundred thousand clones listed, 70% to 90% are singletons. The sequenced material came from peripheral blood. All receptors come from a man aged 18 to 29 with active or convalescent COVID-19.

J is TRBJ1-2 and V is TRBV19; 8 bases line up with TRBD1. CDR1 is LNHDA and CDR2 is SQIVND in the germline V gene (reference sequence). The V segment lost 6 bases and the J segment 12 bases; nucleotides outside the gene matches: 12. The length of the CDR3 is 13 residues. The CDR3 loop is CASSPGDRLEDTF. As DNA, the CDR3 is TGTGCCAGTAGCCCTGGGGACAGGCTAGAGGACACCTTC.

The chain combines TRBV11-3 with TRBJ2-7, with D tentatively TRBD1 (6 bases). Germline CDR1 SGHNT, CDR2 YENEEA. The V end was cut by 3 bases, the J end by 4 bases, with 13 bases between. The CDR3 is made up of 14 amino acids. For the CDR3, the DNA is TGTGCCAGCAGCTTTTTCAGGGGTCCGTACGAGCAGTACTTC. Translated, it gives CASSFFRGPYEQYF. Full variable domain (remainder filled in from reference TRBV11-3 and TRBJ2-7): EAGVVQSPRYKIIEKKQPVAFWCNPISGHNTLYWYLQNLGQGPELLIRYENEEAVDDSQLPKDRFSAERLKGVDSTLKIQPAELGDSAVYLCASSFFRGPYEQYFGPGTRLTVT.

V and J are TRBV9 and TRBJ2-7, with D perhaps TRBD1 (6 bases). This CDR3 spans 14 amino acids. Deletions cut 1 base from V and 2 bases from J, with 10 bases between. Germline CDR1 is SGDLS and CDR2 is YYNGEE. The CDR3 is CASSVSGQTYEQYF. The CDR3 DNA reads TGTGCCAGCAGCGTATCCGGACAGACCTACGAGCAGTACTTC.

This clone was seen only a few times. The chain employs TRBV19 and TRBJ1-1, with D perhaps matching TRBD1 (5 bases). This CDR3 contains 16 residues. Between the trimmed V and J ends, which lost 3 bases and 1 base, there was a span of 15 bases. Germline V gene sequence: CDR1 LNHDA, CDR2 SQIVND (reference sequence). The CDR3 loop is CASSIRPDRRNTEAFF. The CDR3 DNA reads TGTGCCAGTAGTATCAGGCCTGACAGAAGGAACACTGAAGCTTTCTTT.

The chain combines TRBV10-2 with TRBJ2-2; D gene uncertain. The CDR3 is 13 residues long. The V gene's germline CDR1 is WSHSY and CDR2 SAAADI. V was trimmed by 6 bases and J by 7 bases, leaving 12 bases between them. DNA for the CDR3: TGCGCCAGCAGAACATTTCCGGGCGGGGAGCTGTTTTTT. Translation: CASRTFPGGELFF.

CDR3: CASSVAGTEIYGYTF. The DNA for the CDR3 is TGTGCCAGCAGCGTAGCCGGGACAGAGATTTATGGCTACACCTTC. This chain joins TRBV9 and TRBJ1-2; TRBD1 matches at 7 bases. The germline V gene encodes CDR1 SGDLS and CDR2 YYNGEE. The CDR3 runs to 15 residues. V lost 0 bases, J lost 5 bases, and 7 bases stayed unmatched.

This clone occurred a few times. The CDR3 DNA reads TGTGCCAGCAGCTCCGACAGGGACAATGAGCAGTTCTTC. It specifies CASSSDRDNEQFF. The chain recombines TRBV2 with TRBJ2-1; 7 bases align to TRBD1. V was clipped by 6 bases and J by 5 bases; unmatched bases: 4. The CDR3 has 13 residues. Germline CDR1 and CDR2: SNHLY and FYNNEI.

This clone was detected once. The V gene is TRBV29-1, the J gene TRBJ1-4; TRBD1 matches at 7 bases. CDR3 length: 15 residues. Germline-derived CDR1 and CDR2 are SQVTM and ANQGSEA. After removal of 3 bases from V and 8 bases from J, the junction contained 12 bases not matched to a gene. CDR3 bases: TGCAGCGTTGAGTTGACAGGGTTAGGTTACGAAAAACTGTTTTTT. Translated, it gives CSVELTGLGYEKLFF.

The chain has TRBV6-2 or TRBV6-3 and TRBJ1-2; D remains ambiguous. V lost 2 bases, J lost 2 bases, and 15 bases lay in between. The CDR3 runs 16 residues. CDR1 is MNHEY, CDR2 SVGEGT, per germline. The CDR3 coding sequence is TGTGCCAGCAGTTACAGCCAGCGCGCGGGAAACTATGGCTACACCTTC. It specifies CASSYSQRAGNYGYTF.

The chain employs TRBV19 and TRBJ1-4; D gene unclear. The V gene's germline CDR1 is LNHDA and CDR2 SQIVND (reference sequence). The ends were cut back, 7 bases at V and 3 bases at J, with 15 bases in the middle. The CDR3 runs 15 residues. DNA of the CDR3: TGTGCCAGTAAAGAACGACACCCCTCTAATGAAAAACTGTTTTTT. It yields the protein CASKERHPSNEKLFF.

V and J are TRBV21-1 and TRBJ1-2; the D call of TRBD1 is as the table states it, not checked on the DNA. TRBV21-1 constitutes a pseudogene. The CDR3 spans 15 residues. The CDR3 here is CASSKVIRDIYGYTF. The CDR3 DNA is TGTGCCAGCAGCAAAGTGATCAGGGACATCTATGGCTACACCTTC.

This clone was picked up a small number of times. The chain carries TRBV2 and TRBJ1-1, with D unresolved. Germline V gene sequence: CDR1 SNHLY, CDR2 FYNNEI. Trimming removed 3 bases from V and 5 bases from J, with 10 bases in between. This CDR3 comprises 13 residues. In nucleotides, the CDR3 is TGTGCCAGCAGTGACGTGGCTAGTACTGAAGCTTTCTTT. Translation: CASSDVASTEAFF.

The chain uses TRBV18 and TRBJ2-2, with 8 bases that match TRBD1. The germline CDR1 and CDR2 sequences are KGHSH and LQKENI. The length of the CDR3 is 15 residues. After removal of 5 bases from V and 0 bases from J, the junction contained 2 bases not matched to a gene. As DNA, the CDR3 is TGTGCCAGCTCAGCGGACAGGGCGAACACCGGGGAGCTGTTTTTT. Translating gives CASSADRANTGELFF.

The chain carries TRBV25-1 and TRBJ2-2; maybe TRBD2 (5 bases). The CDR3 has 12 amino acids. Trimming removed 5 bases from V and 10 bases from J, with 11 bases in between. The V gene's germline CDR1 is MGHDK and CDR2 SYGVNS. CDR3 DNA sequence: TGTGCCAGCAGTCCCGGGGTGGAGGAGCTGTTTTTT. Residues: CASSPGVEELFF.

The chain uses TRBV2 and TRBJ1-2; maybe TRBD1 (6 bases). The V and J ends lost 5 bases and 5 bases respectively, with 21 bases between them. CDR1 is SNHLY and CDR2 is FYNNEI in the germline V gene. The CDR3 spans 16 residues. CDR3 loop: CASSKGGGLSLYGYTF. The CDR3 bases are TGTGCCAGCAGTAAAGGGGGGGGCCTCTCCCTTTATGGCTACACCTTC.

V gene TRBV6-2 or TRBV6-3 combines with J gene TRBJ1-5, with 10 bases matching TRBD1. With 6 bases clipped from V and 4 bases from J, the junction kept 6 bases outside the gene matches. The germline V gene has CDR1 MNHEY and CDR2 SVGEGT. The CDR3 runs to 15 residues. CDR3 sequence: CASSPDRGPNQPQHF. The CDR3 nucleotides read TGTGCCAGCAGCCCTGACAGGGGGCCGAATCAGCCCCAGCATTTT.

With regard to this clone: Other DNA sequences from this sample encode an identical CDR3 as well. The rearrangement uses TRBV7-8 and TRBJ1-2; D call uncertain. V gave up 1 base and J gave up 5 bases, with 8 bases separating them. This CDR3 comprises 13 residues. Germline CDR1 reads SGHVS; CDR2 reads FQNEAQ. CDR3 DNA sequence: TGTGCCAGCAGCTTAGGCTCGGGTTATGGCTACACCTTC. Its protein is CASSLGSGYGYTF.

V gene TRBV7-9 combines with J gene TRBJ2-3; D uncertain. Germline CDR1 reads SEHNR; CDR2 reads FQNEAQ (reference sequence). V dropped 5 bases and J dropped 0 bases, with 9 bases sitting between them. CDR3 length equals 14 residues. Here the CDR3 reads CASSIETSTDTQYF. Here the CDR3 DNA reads TGTGCCAGCAGCATCGAGACTAGCACAGATACGCAGTATTTT.

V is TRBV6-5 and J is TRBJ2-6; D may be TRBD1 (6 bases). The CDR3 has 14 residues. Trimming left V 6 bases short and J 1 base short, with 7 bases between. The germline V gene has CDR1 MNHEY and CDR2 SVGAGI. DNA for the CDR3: TGTGCCAGCAGAACAGGGTCTGGGGCCAACGTCCTGACTTTC. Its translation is CASRTGSGANVLTF.

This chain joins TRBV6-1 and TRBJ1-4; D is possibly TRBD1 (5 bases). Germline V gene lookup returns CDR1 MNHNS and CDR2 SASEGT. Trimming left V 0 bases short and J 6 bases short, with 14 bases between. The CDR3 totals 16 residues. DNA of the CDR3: TGTGCCAGCAGTGAAGCGCGGGGCCGCAGGGATGAAAAACTGTTTTTT. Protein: CASSEARGRRDEKLFF.

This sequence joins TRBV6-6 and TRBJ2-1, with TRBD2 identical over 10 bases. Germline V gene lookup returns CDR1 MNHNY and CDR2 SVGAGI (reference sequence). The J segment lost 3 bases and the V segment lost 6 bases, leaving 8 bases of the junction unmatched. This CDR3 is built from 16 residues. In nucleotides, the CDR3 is TGTGCCAGCAGACCGCAGCGGGGGGGAGTCTACAATGAGCAGTTCTTC. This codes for CASRPQRGGVYNEQFF.

CDR3 protein: CASSVGQGMFF. The CDR3, as DNA: TGCGCCAGCAGCGTGGGACAGGGTATGTTCTTC. The V and J genes are TRBV5-1 and TRBJ2-1; 9 bases align to TRBD1. The V segment lost 4 bases and the J segment 15 bases; nucleotides outside the gene matches: 5. CDR1 and CDR2 (germline): SGHRS, YFSETQ. The CDR3 is 11 residues long.

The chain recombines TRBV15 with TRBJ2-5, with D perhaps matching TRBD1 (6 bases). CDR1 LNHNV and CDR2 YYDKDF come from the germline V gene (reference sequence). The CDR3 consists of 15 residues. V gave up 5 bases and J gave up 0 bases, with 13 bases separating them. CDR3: CATSGAPGDQETQYF. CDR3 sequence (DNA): TGTGCCACCAGCGGCGCTCCAGGGGACCAAGAGACCCAGTACTTC.

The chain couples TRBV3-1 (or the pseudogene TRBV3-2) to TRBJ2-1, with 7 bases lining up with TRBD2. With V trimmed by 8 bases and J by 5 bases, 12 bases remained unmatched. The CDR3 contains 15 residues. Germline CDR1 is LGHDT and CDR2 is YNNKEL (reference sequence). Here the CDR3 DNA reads TGTGCCAGCGCCTTTGGCCGGGGGGTAAACAATGAGCAGTTCTTC. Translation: CASAFGRGVNNEQFF.

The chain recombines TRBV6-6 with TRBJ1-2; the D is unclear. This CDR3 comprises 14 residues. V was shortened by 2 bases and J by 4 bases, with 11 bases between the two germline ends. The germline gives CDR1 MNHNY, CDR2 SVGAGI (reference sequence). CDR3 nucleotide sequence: TGTGCCAGCAGTTACAGCCAGGCGATCTATGGCTACACCTTC. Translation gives CASSYSQAIYGYTF.

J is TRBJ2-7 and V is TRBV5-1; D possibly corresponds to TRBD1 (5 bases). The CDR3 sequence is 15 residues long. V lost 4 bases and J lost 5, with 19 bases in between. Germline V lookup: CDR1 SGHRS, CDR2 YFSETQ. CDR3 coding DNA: TGCGCCAGCAGCCCGCAGGGTGGAGCCGCTAACGAGCAGTACTTC. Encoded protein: CASSPQGGAANEQYF.

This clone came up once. CDR3: CASSSSKPNSGANVLTF. The CDR3 nucleotides read TGCGCCAGCAGTAGTAGCAAACCAAACTCTGGGGCCAACGTCCTGACTTTC. This sequence joins TRBV5-1 and TRBJ2-6; D ambiguous. Germline assignment: CDR1 SGHRS and CDR2 YFSETQ. The CDR3 has 17 residues. V was cut by 5 bases and J by 0 bases, with 15 bases left in between.

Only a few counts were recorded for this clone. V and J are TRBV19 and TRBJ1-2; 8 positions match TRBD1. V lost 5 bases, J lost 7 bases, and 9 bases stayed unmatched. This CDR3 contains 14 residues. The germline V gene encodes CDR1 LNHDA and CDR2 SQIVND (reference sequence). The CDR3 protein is CASSAGQGDRGYTF. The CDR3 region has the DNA TGTGCCAGTAGTGCCGGACAGGGTGACCGTGGCTACACCTTC.

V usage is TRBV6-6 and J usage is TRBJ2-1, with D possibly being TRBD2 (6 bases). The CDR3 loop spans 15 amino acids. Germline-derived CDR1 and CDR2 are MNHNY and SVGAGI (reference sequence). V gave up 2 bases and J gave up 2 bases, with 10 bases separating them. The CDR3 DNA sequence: TGTGCCAGCAGTTACGGGACTTTAGCCTACAATGAGCAGTTCTTC. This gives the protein CASSYGTLAYNEQFF.

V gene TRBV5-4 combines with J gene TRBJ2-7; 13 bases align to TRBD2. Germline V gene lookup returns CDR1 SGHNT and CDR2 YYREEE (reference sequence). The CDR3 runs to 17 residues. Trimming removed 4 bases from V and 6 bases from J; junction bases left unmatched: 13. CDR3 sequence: CASSPGLAGPTRGEQYF. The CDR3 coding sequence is TGTGCCAGCAGCCCGGGACTAGCGGGACCAACCCGGGGCGAGCAGTACTTC.